A single TCR beta chain is shown here with its context. The antigen is unknown. The assay was immunoSEQ multiplex PCR, and TCRdb's table has in-frame clones only and misses some. This table has tens of thousands of clones, about 91% appearing once. This CDR3 spans 16 amino acids. CDR1 is MNHEY, CDR2 SVGAGI, per germline. The ends lost 2 bases at V and 5 bases at J; junction bases unmatched: 9. This sample is drawn from a study of siplizumab effects on memory and regulatory T cells. Findings of the study overall: Naive T cells looked more diverse than memory cells, and they looked like major contributors to the alloresponse. In siplizumab cultures, the suppressive function of proliferating Tregs remained unconfirmed.

This clonotype was obtained from a human donor in good health. The chain is built from TRBV6-5 and TRBJ2-5, with 9 positions matching TRBD2. The sequenced sample consisted of Tregs sorted from blood. The CDR3 DNA reads TGTGCCAGCAGTTACGTGGCGGGGGGGCCTTCGGAGACCCAGTACTTC. Its translation: CASSYVAGGPSETQYF.